Listed here are 12 T cell receptor beta chains from one sample, sequenced in a study of PD-L1 blockade in urothelial cancer. Produced via immunoSEQ multiplex PCR; TCRdb's table is partial and in-frame only. This table holds around 100,000 clones, around 93% found once. As for time point: peripheral blood 6 weeks after treatment start. The sequences come from PBMCs, collected around atezolizumab (anti-PD-L1) treatment. The receptors shown here come from a man aged 55-75 years with urothelial cancer.

The chain combines TRBV11-2 with TRBJ2-1, with 10 positions matching TRBD2. V shed 7 bases, J shed 10 bases, and the junction held 16 bases outside the gene matches. This CDR3 has 16 amino acids. The germline gives CDR1 SGHAT, CDR2 FQNNGV. CDR3 sequence: CASTRAGGPLNREQFF. The DNA for the CDR3 is TGTGCCAGCACCAGAGCGGGAGGGCCCCTTAATCGCGAGCAGTTCTTC.

J is TRBJ2-7 and V is TRBV28; 8 bases fit TRBD2. CDR1 is MDHEN and CDR2 is SYDVKM in the germline V gene. The length of the CDR3 is 15 residues. J was trimmed by 3 bases and V by 7 bases; bases with no gene match: 11. The DNA for the CDR3 is TGTGCCAGCAACCTAAGCGGGAGAGAGGGCTACGAGCAGTACTTC. Its protein is CASNLSGREGYEQYF. The variable domain in full, with the rest retrieved from reference TRBV28 and TRBJ2-7, is DVKVTQSSRYLVKRTGEKVFLECVQDMDHENMFWYRQDPGLGLRLIYFSYDVKMKEKGDIPEGYSVSREKKERFSLILESASTNQTSMYLCASNLSGREGYEQYFGPGTRLTVT.

The V gene is TRBV4-1, the J gene TRBJ2-7; weak D call: TRBD1 (5 bases). Per germline, CDR1 MGHRA and CDR2 YSYEKL. V gave up 4 bases and J gave up 3 bases, with 16 bases separating them. The CDR3 spans 15 residues. CDR3 amino acids: CASSRTGAVNYEQYF. CDR3 nucleotide sequence: TGCGCCAGCAGCCGCACTGGGGCGGTAAACTACGAGCAGTACTTC.

The chain couples TRBV27 to TRBJ2-3; D is ambiguous. With 2 bases removed from V and 1 base from J, the gap between germline ends came to 4 bases. The CDR3 contains 13 residues. Germline loops: CDR1 MNHEY, CDR2 SMNVEV (reference sequence). The CDR3 nucleotides are TGTGCCAGCAGTTTACGTCGCACAGATACGCAGTATTTT. Encoded protein: CASSLRRTDTQYF.

This chain uses TRBV19 with TRBJ1-1; 8 nucleotides line up with TRBD1. CDR3 length equals 14 residues. Germline trimming cut 6 bases from V and 4 bases from J; bases unmatched to any gene: 7. CDR1 and CDR2 (germline): LNHDA, SQIVND (reference sequence). CDR3 sequence (DNA): TGTGCCAGTAGCCGACAGGGGAGAGGCACTGAAGCTTTCTTT. This translates into CASSRQGRGTEAFF.

The CDR3 sequence is CASSQVGTVNEKLFF. For the CDR3, the DNA is TGTGCCAGCAGCCAAGTGGGGACAGTAAATGAAAAACTGTTTTTT. The chain is built from TRBV14 and TRBJ1-4, with 7 positions matching TRBD1. The germline CDR1 and CDR2 sequences are SGHDN and FVKESK. V gave up 1 base and J gave up 5 bases; unmatched junction bases: 4. The CDR3 extends over 15 amino acids.

The chain employs TRBV2 and TRBJ1-2; D is perhaps TRBD1 (5 bases). CDR1 is SNHLY and CDR2 is FYNNEI in the germline V gene. With 6 bases removed from V and 7 bases from J, the gap between germline ends came to 15 bases. The CDR3 has 13 residues. CDR3 sequence: CASSESGLVGYTF. In DNA, the CDR3 is TGTGCCAGCAGCGAATCAGGGCTCGTTGGCTACACCTTC.

The V gene is TRBV7-6, the J gene TRBJ2-7, with 9 bases fitting TRBD1. Germline assignment: CDR1 SGHVS and CDR2 FNYEAQ. With V trimmed by 5 bases and J by 2 bases, 4 bases remained unmatched. This CDR3 spans 14 amino acids. The chain's CDR3 is CASSRGQGTYEQYF. The CDR3 DNA sequence: TGTGCCAGCAGCAGAGGACAGGGGACCTACGAGCAGTACTTC.

The V call is TRBV20-1, the J call TRBJ2-1; no definite D call. V dropped 5 bases and J dropped 10 bases, with 12 bases sitting between them. Per the germline V gene, CDR1 is DFQATT and CDR2 is SNEGSKA (reference sequence). This CDR3 spans 11 amino acids. The CDR3 DNA reads TGCAGTGCTGAAGCAATCAGGGAGCAGTTCTTC. Its translation: CSAEAIREQFF.

A single count supports this clone. The chain has TRBV21-1 and TRBJ2-2; TRBD1, the table's D call, was not compared with the DNA. TRBV21-1 is annotated as a pseudogene. This CDR3 spans 15 amino acids. CDR3 DNA: TGTGCCAGCCAGGGGGGCAGACAGAACACCGGGGAGCTGTTTTTT. Protein: CASQGGRQNTGELFF.

J is TRBJ1-4 and V is TRBV5-4, with D possibly TRBD1 on 5 matching bases. The CDR3 length is 15 residues. Germline V lookup: CDR1 SGHNT, CDR2 YYREEE (reference sequence). The V and J ends lost 4 bases and 4 bases respectively, with 14 bases between them. The CDR3 nucleotides are TGTGCCAGCAGCCCAACCGACAGAAATAATGAAAAACTGTTTTTT. It is translated as CASSPTDRNNEKLFF.

The chain employs TRBV7-6 and TRBJ1-1; possibly TRBD1 for D (6 bases). There are 14 residues in the CDR3. Trimming took off 5 bases at V and 5 bases at J, with 15 bases between the two ends. Germline V gives CDR1 SGHVS, CDR2 FNYEAQ. The CDR3 region has the DNA TGTGCCAGCAGCGGGTACCGCAGGGGAACTGAAGCTTTCTTT. Protein product: CASSGYRRGTEAFF.